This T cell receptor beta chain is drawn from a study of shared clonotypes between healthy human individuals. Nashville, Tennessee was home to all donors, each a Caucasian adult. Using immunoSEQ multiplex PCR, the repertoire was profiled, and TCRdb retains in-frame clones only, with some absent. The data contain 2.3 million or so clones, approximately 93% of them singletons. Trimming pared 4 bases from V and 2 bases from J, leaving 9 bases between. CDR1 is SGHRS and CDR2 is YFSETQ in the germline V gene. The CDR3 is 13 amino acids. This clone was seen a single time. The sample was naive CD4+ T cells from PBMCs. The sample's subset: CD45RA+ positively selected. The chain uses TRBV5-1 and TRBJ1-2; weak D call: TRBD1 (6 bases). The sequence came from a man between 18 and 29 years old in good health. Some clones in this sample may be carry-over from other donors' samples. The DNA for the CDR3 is TGCGCCAGCAGCCAAGACAGGAACTATGGCTACACCTTC. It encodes CASSQDRNYGYTF.